This T cell receptor (beta chain) was retrieved from a study of cytomegalovirus exposure and HLA in healthy donors. Use of 60 Vbeta and 13 Jbeta primers characterized the PCR. Clones were read by immunoSEQ multiplex PCR, and TCRdb kept only the in-frame ones, dropping some. Among 180,000 or so clones listed, just under 80% were seen once. CDR1 is SGHVS, CDR2 FNYEAQ, per germline. V was shortened by 5 bases and J by 1 base, with 18 bases between the two germline ends. The CDR3 consists of 18 residues. The chain carries TRBV7-6 and TRBJ2-6, with D tentatively TRBD2 (5 bases). This receptor was taken from a woman in her 30s in good health and CMV-seronegative. Sample: PBMCs. CDR3 coding DNA: TGTGCCAGCAGCCTCGGGGTCTCACACTCGTCTGGGGCCAACGTCCTGACTTTC. Translated: CASSLGVSHSSGANVLTF.